The 3 T cell receptor beta chains below come from one sample, sequenced in a study of OX40 agonist ivuxolimab in advanced cancers. Library generation was performed with the immunoSEQ multiplex PCR assay. TCRdb re-hosts the immuneACCESS table, in-frame sequences only. Its copies lack some clones; in the studies checked, an unresolved V gene accounts for under half of them, and the cause for the rest is not known. This sample gives approximately 31,000 clones in total; 89% of them show up just once. About 0.87% of the sample is held by the ten biggest clonotypes. The specimen comprised CD4+ or CD8+ T cells sorted from blood, sampled in a trial of the OX40 agonist ivuxolimab. Receptors originate from an adult with an advanced solid tumor such as melanoma, head and neck, liver or kidney cancer.

The chain has TRBV19 and TRBJ2-7, with 10 positions matching TRBD1. The junction had 5 bases not matched to a gene; V was cut back by 3 bases and J by 6 bases. The CDR3 has 14 amino acids. The V gene's germline CDR1 is LNHDA and CDR2 SQIVND (reference sequence). CDR3 sequence (DNA): TGTGCCAGTAGTATCCGACAGGGGGCAAGCGAGCAGTACTTC. Its translation: CASSIRQGASEQYF.

The CDR3 is CASSRDSLDEQYF. In DNA form, the CDR3 reads TGCGCCAGCAGCCGGGACTCCCTAGACGAGCAGTACTTC. The J gene is TRBJ2-7, the V gene TRBV10-1; D possibly corresponds to TRBD2 (6 bases). Germline V gives CDR1 WNHNN, CDR2 SYGVQD (reference sequence). V shed 6 bases and J shed 5 bases, with 14 bases lying between them. This CDR3 is 13 amino acids long.

J is TRBJ2-3 and V is TRBV28, with D perhaps matching TRBD1 (6 bases). Germline CDR1 MDHEN, CDR2 SYDVKM. V lost 5 bases and J 2 bases, leaving 20 bases between the germline ends. CDR3 size: 17 residues. CDR3 amino acids: CASSANYREPPTDTQYF. The DNA for the CDR3 is TGTGCCAGCAGTGCCAACTACAGGGAACCCCCCACAGATACGCAGTATTTT.